This record looks at one T cell receptor beta chain sequence and its context. The data originate from a study of blood T cell repertoires in COVID-19. Overall study context: Spain, Italy and the United States supplied samples that represented acute and convalescent COVID-19.

In the original workflow: Amplification of reference gene primers provided the estimated nucleated cell counts. Clones were sequenced by immunoSEQ multiplex PCR, and TCRdb holds only the in-frame ones, with some missing. The V and J calls and clone size are taken from that table; D and trimming were inferred from the DNA. The sample gives 90,000 to 110,000 clones, approximately 80% of which show up once; less than 8% is in the top ten. The germline gives CDR1 MNHNY, CDR2 SVGAGI (reference sequence). The trim removed 2 bases at V and 1 base at J, leaving 6 bases unmatched. This CDR3 has 16 residues. Sample: peripheral blood. The sequence derives from a woman aged 45-65 years with acute or convalescent COVID-19. This chain uses TRBV6-6 with TRBJ1-1; 8 bases are a match to TRBD1. CDR3 coding DNA: TGTGCCAGCAGTTACAAGGGCAGGGGGCAGAACACTGAAGCTTTCTTT. Its protein product is CASSYKGRGQNTEAFF.